The subject of this entry is one TCR beta chain. The antigen is undetermined. This entry is derived from a study of cytomegalovirus exposure and HLA in healthy donors. General observations from the study: Reports credit the classifier with highly specific, highly sensitive diagnosis of cytomegalovirus status. Later genetic work tied a missense DCLRE1C variant to beta-chain V and J trimming.

Primers for the PCR totalled 60 Vbeta and 13 Jbeta. The assay was immunoSEQ multiplex PCR, and TCRdb's table has in-frame clones only and misses some. Among some 200,000 clones, 55% to 75% were seen once, and the ten largest hold around 3%. V was shortened by 0 bases and J by 4 bases, with 7 bases between the two germline ends. CDR1 SGHRS and CDR2 YFSETQ come from the germline V gene. CDR3 size: 13 residues. This clonotype was sampled from a man in his forties or fifties in good health and CMV-seropositive. Input material: PBMCs. This rearrangement joins TRBV5-1 to TRBJ1-2, with no clear D. The CDR3 loop is CASSLGQTYGYTF. The CDR3 coding sequence is TGCGCCAGCAGCTTGGGGCAAACCTATGGCTACACCTTC.